These 20 T cell receptor beta chains were all obtained from the same sample, sequenced in a study of cytomegalovirus exposure and HLA in healthy donors. Amplification used 60 Vbeta primers and 13 Jbeta primers. Profiling relied on immunoSEQ multiplex PCR, and the TCRdb table lists in-frame clones only, not all of them. The repertoire has around 140,000 clones, 64% of them found once; the top ten carry 2.4%. The source material was PBMCs. These receptors were obtained from a middle-aged woman in good health and CMV-seronegative.

This rearrangement joins TRBV29-1 to TRBJ1-2; 7 bases fit TRBD1. Germline assignment: CDR1 SQVTM and CDR2 ANQGSEA. CDR3 length equals 14 residues. V was clipped by 4 bases and J by 4 bases; unmatched bases: 9. The CDR3 DNA reads as TGCAGCGTTGCCTATAGAGGGACAGTCTATGGCTACACCTTC. Amino acid sequence: CSVAYRGTVYGYTF.

Points on this clone: This same CDR3 is encoded by further DNA sequences in the sample. V is TRBV9 and J is TRBJ2-7, with 10 bases aligning to TRBD1. Trimming took 0 bases from V and 2 from J; bases not matched to a gene: 2. Germline lookup yields CDR1 SGDLS and CDR2 YYNGEE. This CDR3 spans 15 amino acids. CDR3 in amino acids: CASSVAGTGAYEQYF. The CDR3 DNA reads TGTGCCAGCAGCGTAGCCGGGACAGGGGCCTACGAGCAGTACTTC. Full variable domain (outside the CDR3, taken from reference TRBV9 and TRBJ2-7): DSGVTQTPKHLITATGQRVTLRCSPRSGDLSVYWYQQSLDQGLQFLIQYYNGEERAKGNILERFSAQQFPDLHSELNLSSLELGDSALYFCASSVAGTGAYEQYFGPGTRLTVT.

The chain recombines TRBV10-2 with TRBJ1-6; 9 bases agree with TRBD1. The CDR3 has 17 amino acids. Unmatched junction bases numbered 10, after V lost 6 bases and J lost 4 bases. Germline V CDR1 and CDR2: WSHSY, SAAADI. CDR3: CASRQTDRGTYNSPLHF. For the CDR3, the DNA is TGCGCCAGCAGACAGACGGACAGGGGTACTTATAATTCACCCCTCCACTTT.

This sequence joins TRBV18 and TRBJ1-5, with D unclear. CDR1 is KGHSH and CDR2 is LQKENI in the germline V gene. The CDR3 runs 13 residues. The V gene lost 6 bases and the J gene lost 7 bases, with 13 bases spanning the gap. CDR3 sequence (DNA): TGTGCCAGCTCGGCCGCGGGTAGGCAGCCCCAGCATTTT. It translates to CASSAAGRQPQHF.

This clone was seen a handful of times. J is TRBJ1-1 and V is TRBV14; TRBD1 agrees at 8 bases. CDR1 SGHDN and CDR2 FVKESK come from the germline V gene. CDR3 length: 14 residues. J lost 4 bases, V lost 6 bases, and 7 bases had no gene match. In nucleotides, the CDR3 is TGTGCCAGCAGTCCCCAGGGGGCGAGCACTGAAGCTTTCTTT. This sequence encodes CASSPQGASTEAFF.

This clone was counted between two and nine times. The CDR3 here is CASRAFVQTGELFF. CDR3 bases: TGTGCCAGCAGAGCATTTGTACAGACCGGGGAGCTGTTTTTT. The V call is TRBV2, the J call TRBJ2-2, with D unresolved. The germline V gene has CDR1 SNHLY and CDR2 FYNNEI. The V gene lost 6 bases and the J gene lost 5 bases, with 13 bases spanning the gap. The CDR3 consists of 14 residues. The variable domain in full, completed from reference TRBV2 and TRBJ2-2, reads EPEVTQTPSHQVTQMGQEVILRCVPISNHLYFYWYRQILGQKVEFLVSFYNNEISEKSEIFDDQFSVERPDGSNFTLKIRSTKLEDSAMYFCASRAFVQTGELFFGEGSRLTVL.

This sequence joins TRBV30 and TRBJ1-6; D remains unclear. The CDR3 is 13 residues long. Germline CDR1 GTSNPN, CDR2 SVGIG (reference sequence). V gave up 7 bases and J gave up 4 bases, with 11 bases separating them. CDR3: CASNGEYNSPLHF. The CDR3, as DNA: TGTGCCTCAAACGGGGAATATAATTCACCCCTCCACTTT.

The chain uses TRBV18 and TRBJ2-7, with 9 bases identical to TRBD2. The germline CDR1 and CDR2 sequences are KGHSH and LQKENI. The ends lost 2 bases at V and 1 base at J; junction bases unmatched: 6. The length of the CDR3 is 16 residues. CDR3 bases: TGTGCCAGCTCACCAGCGGGAGGGGCCCTTTCCTACGAGCAGTACTTC. As protein: CASSPAGGALSYEQYF.

The chain joins TRBV4-2 to TRBJ1-2; maybe TRBD1 (5 bases). The CDR3 is 15 amino acids. V lost 4 bases and J lost 3, with 15 bases in between. The germline CDR1 and CDR2 sequences are LGHNA and YNFKEQ. This CDR3 is CASSPRQGGDYGYTF. CDR3 nucleotide sequence: TGTGCCAGCAGCCCCCGGCAGGGAGGAGACTATGGCTACACCTTC.

J is TRBJ2-2 and V is TRBV6-6, with D possibly matching TRBD1 (6 bases). Germline lookup yields CDR1 MNHNY and CDR2 SVGAGI (reference sequence). This CDR3 comprises 14 residues. V lost 5 bases, J lost 2 bases, and 9 bases lay in between. The CDR3 bases are TGTGCCAGCAGTCAACAGGGAAACACCGGGGAGCTGTTTTTT. Translation gives CASSQQGNTGELFF.

This chain joins TRBV9 and TRBJ2-4, with D possibly TRBD1 on 5 matching bases. V lost 0 bases and J 8 bases, leaving 18 bases between the germline ends. The CDR3 runs 16 residues. Germline CDR1 is SGDLS and CDR2 is YYNGEE. CDR3 sequence reads: CASSVVGSALGDIQYF. The CDR3 DNA sequence: TGTGCCAGCAGCGTAGTGGGATCCGCTCTAGGGGACATTCAGTACTTC.

The chain links TRBV29-1 to TRBJ2-3, with 7 bases matching TRBD2. Germline lookup yields CDR1 SQVTM and CDR2 ANQGSEA. The CDR3 is 15 amino acids. V shed 6 bases, J shed 1 base, and the junction held 10 bases outside the gene matches. The CDR3: CSVATVAGGTDTQYF. For the CDR3, the DNA is TGCAGCGTAGCCACCGTAGCGGGCGGCACAGATACGCAGTATTTT.

The rearrangement links TRBV6-5 to TRBJ2-7; no definite D call. CDR1 is MNHEY and CDR2 is SVGAGI in the germline V gene. The CDR3 has 14 residues. V was clipped by 4 bases and J by 1 base, with 11 bases between them. CDR3 sequence (DNA): TGTGCCAGCAGTTTGCAGGTCAAGTCCTACGAGCAGTACTTC. This translates into CASSLQVKSYEQYF.

CDR3 region: CASSSQQGTGYGYTF. In DNA form, the CDR3 reads TGTGCCAGCAGCTCTCAACAGGGGACGGGCTATGGCTACACCTTC. The rearrangement uses TRBV7-3 and TRBJ1-2; the match to TRBD1 covers 7 bases. Germline assignment: CDR1 SGHTA and CDR2 FQGTGA. Trimming took 4 bases from V and 4 from J; bases not matched to a gene: 9. This CDR3 is built from 15 residues. Full variable domain (rest looked up from reference TRBV7-3 and TRBJ1-2): GAGVSQTPSNKVTEKGKYVELRCDPISGHTALYWYRQSLGQGPEFLIYFQGTGAADDSGLPNDRFFAVRPEGSVSTLKIQRTERGDSAVYLCASSSQQGTGYGYTFGSGTRLTVV.

V gene TRBV5-1 combines with J gene TRBJ2-5; TRBD1 aligns across 7 bases. Germline V CDR1 and CDR2: SGHRS, YFSETQ. The V and J ends lost 4 bases and 1 base, in that order; junction bases with no gene match: 10. The CDR3 consists of 16 residues. The CDR3 DNA follows: TGCGCCAGCAGCGATGCCCCGGGACAGATCCAAGAGACCCAGTACTTC. The encoded protein is CASSDAPGQIQETQYF. The full variable domain, its missing parts supplied by reference TRBV5-1 and TRBJ2-5, is KAGVTQTPRYLIKTRGQQVTLSCSPISGHRSVSWYQQTPGQGLQFLFEYFSETQRNKGNFPGRFSGRQFSNSRSEMNVSTLELGDSALYLCASSDAPGQIQETQYFGPGTRLLVL.

The CDR3 region is CASSLLSGGNQPQHF. The CDR3 DNA reads TGTGCCAGCAGTTTACTGTCAGGGGGCAATCAGCCCCAGCATTTT. This sequence joins TRBV28 and TRBJ1-5; D possibly corresponds to TRBD1 (6 bases). The CDR3 is 15 residues long. Germline assignment: CDR1 MDHEN and CDR2 SYDVKM. V gave up 2 bases and J gave up 2 bases, with 10 bases separating them.

The chain joins TRBV21-1 to TRBJ1-2. TRBV21-1 is a pseudogene segment. The CDR3 has 19 amino acids. CDR3 DNA sequence: TGTGCCAGCAGCCCCCGGAAGGAGGGCACCACTCGGGGTAACTATGGCTACACCTTC. Translation gives CASSPRKEGTTRGNYGYTF.

This clone appeared a few times. The V call is TRBV5-1, the J call TRBJ1-2; 9 bases match TRBD1. Germline V lookup: CDR1 SGHRS, CDR2 YFSETQ. J was trimmed by 4 bases and V by 6 bases; bases with no gene match: 10. The CDR3 sequence is 15 residues long. The CDR3 is CASTLGDRDFYGYTF. In DNA, the CDR3 is TGCGCCAGCACACTTGGGGACAGGGATTTCTATGGCTACACCTTC.

The chain is built from TRBV27 and TRBJ2-7, with 9 bases fitting TRBD1. Germline-derived CDR1 and CDR2 are MNHEY and SMNVEV (reference sequence). This CDR3 contains 15 residues. V was clipped by 0 bases and J by 1 base; unmatched bases: 1. The CDR3 sequence: CASSLSGQGSYEQYF. The CDR3 DNA is TGTGCCAGCAGTTTATCGGGACAGGGATCCTACGAGCAGTACTTC.

The rearrangement uses TRBV30 and TRBJ1-5, with TRBD1 matching 7 bases. This CDR3 region has 15 residues. The germline CDR1 and CDR2 sequences are GTSNPN and SVGIG (reference sequence). J was trimmed by 0 bases and V by 1 base; bases with no gene match: 3. As DNA, the CDR3 is TGTGCCTGGAGTGCAGGGGGGTATAGCAATCAGCCCCAGCATTTT. The encoded protein is CAWSAGGYSNQPQHF.